One sample yielded the 10 T cell receptor beta chains listed below, sequenced in a study of shared clonotypes between healthy human individuals. Cells designated naive CD8 were CD45RO-negative and were positively selected for CCR7, with terminally differentiated effector memory CD45RA+ cells excluded. Using immunoSEQ multiplex PCR, the repertoire was profiled, and TCRdb retains in-frame clones only, with some absent. In the table there are more than 500,000 clones, roughly 95% of which are singletons. Material: naive CD8+ T cells sorted from blood. The receptor source for this set is a woman aged 30 to 39 in good health.

This clone was found once. This rearrangement joins TRBV18 to TRBJ2-2, with a weak D call TRBD1 (5 bases). Germline V gene lookup returns CDR1 KGHSH and CDR2 LQKENI. CDR3 length equals 15 residues. Trimming cost V 0 bases and J 7 bases, with 12 bases left between them. This chain's CDR3 is CASSPPQGSHGELFF. The CDR3 bases are TGTGCCAGCTCACCACCGCAGGGTAGTCACGGGGAGCTGTTTTTT.

This clone came up once. The J gene is TRBJ2-1, the V gene TRBV13; 7 nucleotides agree with TRBD1. The CDR3 runs to 14 residues. The germline gives CDR1 PRHDT, CDR2 FYEKMQ (reference sequence). J lost 8 bases, V lost 8 bases, and 12 bases had no gene match. DNA for the CDR3: TGTGCCAGCTCGCCTAACGGTAGGGGGCATGAGCAGTTCTTC. Its translation is CASSPNGRGHEQFF.

CDR3 sequence reads: CASSLVSRGDEQFF. CDR3 DNA: TGTGCCAGCAGCTTAGTCTCCCGGGGGGATGAGCAGTTCTTC. The chain links TRBV7-9 to TRBJ2-1, with 7 bases fitting TRBD2. The CDR3 length is 14 residues. The V and J ends lost 1 base and 8 bases, in that order; junction bases with no gene match: 5. Looked up from germline, CDR1 is SEHNR and CDR2 is FQNEAQ (reference sequence).

This clone was picked up one time. The chain carries TRBV11-3 and TRBJ1-1; tentatively, D is TRBD1 (6 bases). The CDR3 runs to 12 residues. The germline CDR1 and CDR2 sequences are SGHNT and YENEEA. Between the trimmed V and J ends, which lost 5 bases and 4 bases, there was a span of 8 bases. This chain's CDR3 is CASSADSTEAFF. CDR3 DNA: TGTGCCAGCAGCGCGGACAGCACTGAAGCTTTCTTT.

On this clone: Other DNA sequences in this sample translate to the same CDR3. V usage is TRBV5-1 and J usage is TRBJ1-1; D unclear. Trimming left V 1 base short and J 5 bases short, with 6 bases between. This CDR3 comprises 12 residues. CDR1 and CDR2 from the germline V gene are SGHRS and YFSETQ. CDR3 loop: CASSLRGTEAFF. The CDR3 DNA reads TGCGCCAGCAGCTTGAGAGGGACTGAAGCTTTCTTT.

The chain carries TRBV27 and TRBJ1-2, with a tentative D call TRBD1 (5 bases). Looked up from germline, CDR1 is MNHEY and CDR2 is SMNVEV (reference sequence). This CDR3 region has 16 residues. V dropped 5 bases and J dropped 4 bases, with 20 bases sitting between them. The CDR3 DNA is TGTGCCAGCAGTCCATCCGCAGGGCCCGCCGCCTATGGCTACACCTTC. Translation: CASSPSAGPAAYGYTF.

V usage is TRBV19 and J usage is TRBJ2-3; D is ambiguous. Germline V gene lookup returns CDR1 LNHDA and CDR2 SQIVND (reference sequence). Between the trimmed V and J ends, which lost 7 bases and 5 bases, there was a span of 25 bases. CDR3 length: 17 residues. The CDR3 DNA follows: TGTGCCAGTAAGGCCGTAAGAACGGGCCGGAGTGAAGATACGCAGTATTTT. Translated: CASKAVRTGRSEDTQYF.

CDR3 residues: CASSSTSFDEQFF. The DNA for the CDR3 is TGTGCCAGCAGTTCTACTAGTTTCGATGAGCAGTTCTTC. The V call is TRBV27, the J call TRBJ2-1; weak D call: TRBD2 (5 bases). CDR1 and CDR2 from the germline V gene are MNHEY and SMNVEV (reference sequence). The length of the CDR3 is 13 residues. V lost 4 bases and J 8 bases, leaving 12 bases between the germline ends.

The genes are TRBV7-2 and TRBJ2-1; 14 nucleotides align to TRBD2. After removal of 2 bases from V and 10 bases from J, the junction contained 7 bases not matched to a gene. Germline V lookup: CDR1 SGHTA, CDR2 FQGNSA. The CDR3 sequence is 16 residues long. The CDR3 DNA follows: TGTGCCAGCAGCTTAATGGGACTAGCGGGAGCGTGGGAGCAGTTCTTC. It translates to CASSLMGLAGAWEQFF.

The chain uses TRBV25-1 and TRBJ2-7; possible D gene TRBD2, 6 bases. The germline V gene encodes CDR1 MGHDK and CDR2 SYGVNS. The CDR3 contains 15 residues. Trimming took off 0 bases at V and 3 bases at J, with 12 bases between the two ends. The CDR3 sequence: CASSEYSSSGYEQYF. The CDR3 nucleotides read TGTGCCAGCAGTGAATACAGCAGTAGCGGCTACGAGCAGTACTTC.